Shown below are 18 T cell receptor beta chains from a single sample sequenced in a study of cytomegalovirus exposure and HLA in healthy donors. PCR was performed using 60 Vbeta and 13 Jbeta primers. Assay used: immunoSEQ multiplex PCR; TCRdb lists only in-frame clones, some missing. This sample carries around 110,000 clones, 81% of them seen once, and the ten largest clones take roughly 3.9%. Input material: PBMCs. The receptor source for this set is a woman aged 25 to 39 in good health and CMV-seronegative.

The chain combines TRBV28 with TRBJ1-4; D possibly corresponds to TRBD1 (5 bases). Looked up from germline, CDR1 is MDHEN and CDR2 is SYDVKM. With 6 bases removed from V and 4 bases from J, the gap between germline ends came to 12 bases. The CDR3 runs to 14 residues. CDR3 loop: CASRRDLINEKLFF. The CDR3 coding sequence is TGTGCCAGCAGGCGGGACCTAATTAATGAAAAACTGTTTTTT.

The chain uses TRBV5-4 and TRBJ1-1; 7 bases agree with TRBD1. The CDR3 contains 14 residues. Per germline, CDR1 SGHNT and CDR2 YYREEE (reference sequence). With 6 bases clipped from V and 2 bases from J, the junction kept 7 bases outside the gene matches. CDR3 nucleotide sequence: TGTGCCAGCAAAACCGGGACAGTTAACACTGAAGCTTTCTTT. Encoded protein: CASKTGTVNTEAFF.

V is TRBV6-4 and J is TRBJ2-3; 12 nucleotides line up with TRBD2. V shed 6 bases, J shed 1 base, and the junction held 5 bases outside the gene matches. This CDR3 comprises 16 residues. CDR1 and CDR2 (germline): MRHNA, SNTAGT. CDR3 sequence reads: CASSPLAGGGTDTQYF. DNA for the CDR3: TGTGCCAGCAGCCCACTAGCGGGAGGCGGCACAGATACGCAGTATTTT.

The CDR3 loop reads CASSGTGGSYEQYF. In nucleotides, the CDR3 is TGTGCCAGCAGCGGGACAGGGGGCTCCTACGAGCAGTACTTC. The chain recombines TRBV9 with TRBJ2-7, with 10 bases identical to TRBD1. CDR1 SGDLS and CDR2 YYNGEE come from the germline V gene. V lost 3 bases and J lost 0; bases outside the gene matches: 0. This CDR3 comprises 14 residues. The full variable domain, in which reference TRBV9 and TRBJ2-7 provide the parts outside the CDR3, is DSGVTQTPKHLITATGQRVTLRCSPRSGDLSVYWYQQSLDQGLQFLIQYYNGEERAKGNILERFSAQQFPDLHSELNLSSLELGDSALYFCASSGTGGSYEQYFGPGTRLTVT.

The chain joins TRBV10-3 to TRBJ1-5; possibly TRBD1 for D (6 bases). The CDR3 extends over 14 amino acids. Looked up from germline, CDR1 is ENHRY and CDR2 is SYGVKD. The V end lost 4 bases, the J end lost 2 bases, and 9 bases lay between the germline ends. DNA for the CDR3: TGTGCCATCAGTGCAGGGGAAGGCAATCAGCCCCAGCATTTT. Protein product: CAISAGEGNQPQHF.

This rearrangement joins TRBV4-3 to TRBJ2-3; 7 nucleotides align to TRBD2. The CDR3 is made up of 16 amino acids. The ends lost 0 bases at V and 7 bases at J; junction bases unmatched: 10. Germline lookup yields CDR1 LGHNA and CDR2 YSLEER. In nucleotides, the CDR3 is TGCGCCAGCAGCCAAGATCGTGGGAGGGCCTTGAATACGCAGTATTTT. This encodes CASSQDRGRALNTQYF.

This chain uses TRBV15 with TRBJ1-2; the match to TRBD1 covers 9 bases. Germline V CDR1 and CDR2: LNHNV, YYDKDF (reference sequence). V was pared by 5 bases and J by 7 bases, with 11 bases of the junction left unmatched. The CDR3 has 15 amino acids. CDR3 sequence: CATSPTTGGTGGYTF. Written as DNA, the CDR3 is TGTGCCACCAGCCCGACAACAGGGGGCACGGGTGGCTACACCTTC.

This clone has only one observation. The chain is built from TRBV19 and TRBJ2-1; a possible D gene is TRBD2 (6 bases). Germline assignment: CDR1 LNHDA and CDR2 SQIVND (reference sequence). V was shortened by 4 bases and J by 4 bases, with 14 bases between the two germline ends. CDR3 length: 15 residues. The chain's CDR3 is CASSSGTQRYNEQFF. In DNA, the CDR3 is TGTGCCAGTAGTAGCGGGACTCAGCGGTACAATGAGCAGTTCTTC.

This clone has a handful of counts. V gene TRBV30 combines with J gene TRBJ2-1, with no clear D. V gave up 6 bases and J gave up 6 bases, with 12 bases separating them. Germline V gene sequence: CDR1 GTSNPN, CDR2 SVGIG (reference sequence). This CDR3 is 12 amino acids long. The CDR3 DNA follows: TGTGCCTGCCGAGGCCCCCTCAATGAGCAGTTCTTC. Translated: CACRGPLNEQFF.

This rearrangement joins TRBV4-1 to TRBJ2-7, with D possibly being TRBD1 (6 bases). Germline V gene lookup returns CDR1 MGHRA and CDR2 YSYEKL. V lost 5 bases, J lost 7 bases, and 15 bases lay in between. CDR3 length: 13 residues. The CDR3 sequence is CASSELNRDEQYF. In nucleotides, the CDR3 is TGCGCCAGCAGCGAATTGAACAGGGATGAGCAGTACTTC.

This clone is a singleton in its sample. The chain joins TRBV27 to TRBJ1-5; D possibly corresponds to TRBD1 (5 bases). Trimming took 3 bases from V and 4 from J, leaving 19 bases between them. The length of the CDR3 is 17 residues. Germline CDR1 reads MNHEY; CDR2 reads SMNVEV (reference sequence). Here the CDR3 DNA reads TGTGCCAGCAGTTTGGGACCGTCGGGGGGATTGAATCAGCCCCAGCATTTT. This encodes CASSLGPSGGLNQPQHF.

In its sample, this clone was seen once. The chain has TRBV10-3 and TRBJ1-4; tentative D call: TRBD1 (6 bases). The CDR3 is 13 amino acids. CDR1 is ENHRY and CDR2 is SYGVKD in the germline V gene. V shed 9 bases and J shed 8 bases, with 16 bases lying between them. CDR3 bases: TGTGCCATTAAAGGGGGGGAGGAGGAAAAACTGTTTTTT. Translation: CAIKGGEEEKLFF.

The CDR3 loop is CASMPTSGSYEQYF. The CDR3, as DNA: TGTGCCAGCATGCCGACTAGCGGGTCCTACGAGCAGTACTTC. The chain employs TRBV5-5 and TRBJ2-7; TRBD2 matches at 10 bases. V gave up 6 bases and J gave up 1 base; unmatched junction bases: 4. Germline values: CDR1 SGHKS, CDR2 YYEKEE (reference sequence). The CDR3 is made up of 14 amino acids.

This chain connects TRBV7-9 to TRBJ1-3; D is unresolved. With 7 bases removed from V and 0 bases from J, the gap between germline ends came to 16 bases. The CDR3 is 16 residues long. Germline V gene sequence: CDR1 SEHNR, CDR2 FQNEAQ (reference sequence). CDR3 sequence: CASNPRGGDSGNTIYF. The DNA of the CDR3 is TGTGCCAGCAACCCCAGAGGCGGTGACTCTGGAAACACCATATATTTT. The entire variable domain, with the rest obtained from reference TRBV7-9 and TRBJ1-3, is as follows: DTGVSQNPRHKITKRGQNVTFRCDPISEHNRLYWYRQTLGQGPEFLTYFQNEAQLEKSRLLSDRFSAERPKGSFSTLEIQRTEQGDSAMYLCASNPRGGDSGNTIYFGEGSWLTVV.

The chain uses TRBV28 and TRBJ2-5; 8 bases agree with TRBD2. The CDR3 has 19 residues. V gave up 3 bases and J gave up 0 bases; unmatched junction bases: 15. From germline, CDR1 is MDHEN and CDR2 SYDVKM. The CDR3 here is CASSLLLAGGPPYQETQYF. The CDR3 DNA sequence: TGTGCCAGCAGTTTGCTTCTGGCGGGAGGACCCCCGTACCAAGAGACCCAGTACTTC.

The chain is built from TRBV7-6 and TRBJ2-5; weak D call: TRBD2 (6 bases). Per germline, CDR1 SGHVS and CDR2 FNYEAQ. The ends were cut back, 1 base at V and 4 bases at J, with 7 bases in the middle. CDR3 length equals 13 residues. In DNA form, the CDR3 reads TGTGCCAGCAGCTTAGTCGGGGGAGAGACCCAGTACTTC. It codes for CASSLVGGETQYF.

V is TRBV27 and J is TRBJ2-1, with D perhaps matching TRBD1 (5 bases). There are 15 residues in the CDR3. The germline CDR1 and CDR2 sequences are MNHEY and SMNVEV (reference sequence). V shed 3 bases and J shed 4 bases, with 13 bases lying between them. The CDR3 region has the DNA TGTGCCAGCAGTTTTAAGGGGTTAGTGTACAATGAGCAGTTCTTC. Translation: CASSFKGLVYNEQFF.

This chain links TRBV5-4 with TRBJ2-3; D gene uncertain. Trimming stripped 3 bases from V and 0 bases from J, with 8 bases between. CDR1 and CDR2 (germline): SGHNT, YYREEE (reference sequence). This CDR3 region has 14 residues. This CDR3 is CASSSPRSTDTQYF. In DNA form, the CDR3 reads TGTGCCAGCAGCTCCCCCCGGAGCACAGATACGCAGTATTTT.